This TCR beta chain was sequenced in a study of OX40 agonist ivuxolimab in advanced cancers. Study-wide results and limits: Relative to CD4+, CD8+ T cells held more expanded clones on average.

Germline values: CDR1 SGHTA, CDR2 FQGNSA. This CDR3 has 16 residues. V lost 2 bases to trimming and J lost 7 bases; unmatched junction nucleotides: 11. For this clone: Its antigen is not identified.

Baseline, cycle 4 day 1, and cycle 7 day 1 were the blood sampling points. TCRdb keeps only in-frame clones here, not all; method: immunoSEQ multiplex PCR. The profile shows 50,000 to 70,000 clones, 70% to 90% of them singletons. The source is an adult with an advanced solid tumor such as melanoma, head and neck, liver or kidney cancer. The chain links TRBV7-2 to TRBJ2-1; 7 bases match TRBD2. The material sequenced was CD4+ or CD8+ T cells sorted from blood, taken in a trial of the OX40 agonist ivuxolimab. CDR3 nucleotide sequence: TGTGCCAGCAGCTTAACCCCGGGGGGTAATTGGAATGAGCAGTTCTTC. It translates to CASSLTPGGNWNEQFF.